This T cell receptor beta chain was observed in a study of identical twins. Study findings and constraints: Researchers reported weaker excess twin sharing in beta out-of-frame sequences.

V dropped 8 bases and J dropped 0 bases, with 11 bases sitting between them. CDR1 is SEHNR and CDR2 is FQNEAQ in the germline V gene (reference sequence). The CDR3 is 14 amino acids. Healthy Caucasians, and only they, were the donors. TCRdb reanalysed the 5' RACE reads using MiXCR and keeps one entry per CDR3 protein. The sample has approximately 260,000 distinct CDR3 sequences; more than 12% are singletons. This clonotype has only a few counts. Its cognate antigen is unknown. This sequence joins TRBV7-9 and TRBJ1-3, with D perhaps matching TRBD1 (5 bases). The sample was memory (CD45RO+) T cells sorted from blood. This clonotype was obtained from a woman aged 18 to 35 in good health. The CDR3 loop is CASGRGNSGNTIYF. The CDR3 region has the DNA TGTGCCAGCGGCCGGGGGAACTCTGGAAACACCATATATTTT.